This T cell receptor (beta chain) was profiled in a study of T cell clusters in autoimmune cytopenias (dated by TCRdb to the late 2010s). With respect to the entire study: A median TRB sequencing depth of 50,000 to 60,000 reads per sample was reached, and a median of around 2,000 distinct TRB clonotypes per sample was obtained. TRB and IGH repertoires from peripheral blood were sequenced in autoimmune cytopenia patients at active disease and during treatment follow-up, with healthy, CLL and autoimmune hepatitis controls included alongside. The study was designed to test whether a disease-specific immune repertoire signature usable as a blood-based biomarker is carried by autoimmune cytopenia patients.

The CDR3 covers 12 residues, taking in both the cysteine and the phenylalanine. There is no recorded DNA. CDR1 and CDR2, looked up from the germline V gene, are MNHNS and SASEGT. TRB rearrangements were amplified by multiplex PCR following a touch-down protocol, with the TRB-A and TRB-B primer pools mixed in one tube. Illumina adapters and sample indices were attached to the amplicons through two consecutive PCR reactions using Phusion HS II polymerase. After gel purification with the NucleoSpin Gel and PCR Clean-up kit, the amplicons were quantified by Qubit and checked for quality on an Agilent 2100 Bioanalyzer. Sequencing of the libraries was done on an Illumina MiSeq with 600-cycle, single-indexed, paired-end runs. The authors' analysis ran thus. MiXCR version 2.1.12 with the default MiXCR reference library was used to align and assemble TRB reads. Each unique CDR3 nucleotide sequence defined a clone, and only productive sequences with at least two reads were analysed. To assess repertoire diversity, an R script computed alpha-parameterized diversity profiles (alpha 0 to 5), which included the Shannon (alpha 1) and Simpson (alpha 2) indices. The tcR package was used to compute combinatorial TRB VJ usage, which was then compared between cohorts by principal component analysis with ade4. TCRbeta CDR3s were clustered with GLIPH on cohort pairs matched by age and read depth, and cluster frequencies were compared by Wilcoxon test. TCRdb reprocessed the reads, and each CDR3 protein sequence is entered once, without DNA. The V and J calls were determined by TCRdb, not by the authors. The table of this sample itemizes about 8,400 distinct CDR3 sequences. Of the sample, 20% to 25% is held by the ten largest clones.

Points the paper makes about the study in general: TRB repertoire shifts, with less even repertoires observed in secondary cytopenia and CLL, were mostly attributed to lymphoma bias rather than autoimmunity. In the comparison of secondary cytopenia with CLL, the cluster-lack signature was not observed, apparently because the dominant lymphoma-associated repertoire masked the signature. Healthy donors showed around 3.3-fold more exclusive TRB clusters than active autoimmune hepatitis patients, consistent with an autoimmunity-wide signature. The T cell clusters were defined in silico only, and their functional role remained to be validated experimentally. The GLIPH analysis suggested a lack of physiological T cell clusters in primary autoimmune cytopenia patients, since 51 clusters were exclusive to healthy donors whereas over 15 were exclusive to patients.

For each sample, TRB amplification used about 0.25 ug of peripheral blood genomic DNA, equal to roughly 38,000 genome equivalents. A note on this clonotype: Its antigen is currently not known.

This receptor chain uses TRBV6-1 and TRBJ2-2; TCRdb returns TRBD2, unconfirmable since there is no DNA. Sequenced input: peripheral blood. The source is a human donor with an autoimmune cytopenia or autoimmune hepatitis (not recorded which). The CDR3 reads as follows: CASKGEARELFF.